The 10 T cell receptor beta chains below were found in one sample sequenced in a study of cytomegalovirus exposure and HLA in healthy donors. Primers included in the PCR were 60 Vbeta and 13 Jbeta primers. Sequenced by immunoSEQ multiplex PCR; TCRdb stores in-frame clones only, minus some. The sample shows 150,000 or so clones, approximately 63% of them seen only once. The specimen sequenced was PBMCs. The receptors derive from a woman aged 60-75 years in good health and CMV-seropositive.

This clone was detected only a few times. The chain has TRBV7-3 and TRBJ2-1; D is possibly TRBD2 (7 bases). Germline CDR1 is SGHTA and CDR2 is FQGTGA. V shed 5 bases and J shed 5 bases, with 19 bases lying between them. The CDR3 length is 16 residues. The CDR3 protein is CASSLGRGALNNEQFF. Here the CDR3 DNA reads TGTGCCAGCAGCCTCGGTCGGGGGGCCCTTAACAATGAGCAGTTCTTC. Full variable domain (remainder filled in from reference TRBV7-3 and TRBJ2-1): GAGVSQTPSNKVTEKGKYVELRCDPISGHTALYWYRQSLGQGPEFLIYFQGTGAADDSGLPNDRFFAVRPEGSVSTLKIQRTERGDSAVYLCASSLGRGALNNEQFFGPGTRLTVL.

With respect to this clone: Distinct nucleotide sequences in the sample also encode this CDR3. The chain recombines TRBV5-1 with TRBJ2-1; maybe TRBD1 (6 bases). Germline V gene sequence: CDR1 SGHRS, CDR2 YFSETQ. Trimming left V 2 bases short and J 6 bases short, with 9 bases between. The CDR3 covers 13 residues. The CDR3 DNA reads as TGCGCCAGCAGCTTAGAAGGGGGCAATGAGCAGTTCTTC. This sequence encodes CASSLEGGNEQFF.

The V and J genes are TRBV7-6 and TRBJ2-5; possible D gene TRBD1, 6 bases. CDR3 length equals 13 residues. CDR1 is SGHVS, CDR2 FNYEAQ, per germline. The germline V and J ends were trimmed by 3 bases and 2 bases, with 7 bases remaining between them. This CDR3 is CASSLDSQETQYF. CDR3 nucleotide sequence: TGTGCCAGCAGCTTGGACAGTCAAGAGACCCAGTACTTC.

The CDR3 loop reads CASSMQGVAEAFF. The CDR3 DNA reads TGTGCCAGTAGTATGCAGGGGGTAGCTGAAGCTTTCTTT. This sequence joins TRBV19 and TRBJ1-1; 7 bases agree with TRBD1. The CDR3 runs 13 residues. The trim removed 3 bases at V and 6 bases at J, leaving 4 bases unmatched. Per germline, CDR1 LNHDA and CDR2 SQIVND (reference sequence).

This chain connects TRBV5-6 to TRBJ1-2, with 9 bases that match TRBD1. V shed 3 bases, J shed 2 bases, and the junction held 2 bases outside the gene matches. CDR3 length: 14 amino acids. Germline loops: CDR1 SGHDT, CDR2 YYEEEE. The CDR3 protein is CASSSGTGNYGYTF. The CDR3, as DNA: TGTGCCAGCAGCTCCGGGACAGGGAACTATGGCTACACCTTC.

The CDR3 reads CASRRGRDYGYTF. The CDR3 DNA is TGTGCCAGCAGGAGGGGGCGGGACTATGGCTACACCTTC. This rearrangement joins TRBV6-5 to TRBJ1-2; 7 bases are a match to TRBD1. Per germline, CDR1 MNHEY and CDR2 SVGAGI. Trimming removed 6 bases from V and 3 bases from J; junction bases left unmatched: 4. The CDR3 totals 13 residues.

The CDR3 DNA reads as TGTGCCAGCAGTTTAGAGGCTGGAGGCTACACCTTC. Translating it yields CASSLEAGGYTF. V gene TRBV28 combines with J gene TRBJ1-2; D not resolved. The CDR3 covers 12 residues. From germline, CDR1 is MDHEN and CDR2 SYDVKM. Trimming stripped 2 bases from V and 8 bases from J, with 9 bases between.

The chain joins TRBV28 to TRBJ1-2; 7 bases agree with TRBD1. Germline V gives CDR1 MDHEN, CDR2 SYDVKM. The J segment lost 7 bases and the V segment lost 6 bases, leaving 8 bases of the junction unmatched. CDR3 size: 13 residues. CDR3 DNA sequence: TGTGCCAGCAGCCTCGGACAGGCGGTTGGCTACACCTTC. Translated, it gives CASSLGQAVGYTF.

This clone was observed a few times. The chain has TRBV18 and TRBJ2-5, with TRBD1 identical over 7 bases. The CDR3 extends over 14 amino acids. The trim removed 3 bases at V and 3 bases at J, leaving 4 bases unmatched. Germline V gene lookup returns CDR1 KGHSH and CDR2 LQKENI. This chain's CDR3 is CASSPTGTEETQYF. CDR3 DNA sequence: TGTGCCAGCTCACCTACAGGGACAGAAGAGACCCAGTACTTC.

The chain is built from TRBV5-1 and TRBJ1-5; D is possibly TRBD1 (5 bases). Germline lookup yields CDR1 SGHRS and CDR2 YFSETQ. V lost 2 bases and J lost 6, with 12 bases in between. The CDR3 covers 14 residues. In nucleotides, the CDR3 is TGCGCCAGCAGCTTTATACCTGACAGTCAGCCCCAGCATTTT. This gives the protein CASSFIPDSQPQHF.